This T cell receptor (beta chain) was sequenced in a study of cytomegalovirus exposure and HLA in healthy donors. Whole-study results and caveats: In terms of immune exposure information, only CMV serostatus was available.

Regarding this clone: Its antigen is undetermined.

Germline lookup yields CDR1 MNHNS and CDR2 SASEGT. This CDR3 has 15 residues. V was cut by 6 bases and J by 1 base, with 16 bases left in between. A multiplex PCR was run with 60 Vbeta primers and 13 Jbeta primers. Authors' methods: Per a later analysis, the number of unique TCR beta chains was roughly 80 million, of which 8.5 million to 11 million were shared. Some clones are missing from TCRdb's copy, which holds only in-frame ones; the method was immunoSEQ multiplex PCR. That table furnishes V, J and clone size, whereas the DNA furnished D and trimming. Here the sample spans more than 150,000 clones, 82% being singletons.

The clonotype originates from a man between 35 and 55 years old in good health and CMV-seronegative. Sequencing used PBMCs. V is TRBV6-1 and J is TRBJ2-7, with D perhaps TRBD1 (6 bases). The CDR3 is CASRKPVQGSYEQYF. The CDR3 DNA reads TGTGCCAGCAGGAAACCGGTACAGGGATCCTACGAGCAGTACTTC.